This passage covers 15 T cell receptor beta chains from one sample sequenced in a study of metastatic and nonmetastatic thyroid tumors. TCRdb redid the clone calls on the PCR reads using MiXCR. The profile shows fewer than 35,000 clones, over 15% of them singletons. Nobody among the patients had been given any treatment before thyroid surgery. The specimen sequenced was blood. These receptors were collected from a female donor with papillary thyroid cancer or a benign thyroid nodule (not recorded which). Some clones in this sample may be carry-over from other donors' samples.

This clone was found many times. This sequence joins TRBV4-2 and TRBJ1-1; D is unresolved. Germline V gene lookup returns CDR1 LGHNA and CDR2 YNFKEQ. The V end lost 4 bases, the J end lost 6 bases, and 12 bases lay between the germline ends. This CDR3 has 13 residues. The CDR3 DNA reads as TGTGCCAGCAGCCTGCCCGATGGCGCTGAAGCTTTCTTT. Its protein product is CASSLPDGAEAFF.

This clone was seen ten or more times. The chain recombines TRBV7-6 with TRBJ1-1; TRBD1 matches 11 bases. V was clipped by 7 bases and J by 5 bases; unmatched bases: 9. The CDR3 covers 15 residues. Germline assignment: CDR1 SGHVS and CDR2 FNYEAQ. CDR3 sequence reads: CASTTPGQGETEAFF. The CDR3 coding sequence is TGTGCCAGCACCACCCCGGGACAGGGGGAGACTGAAGCTTTCTTT.

This clone has at least ten counts. The chain combines TRBV15 with TRBJ1-1; D call uncertain. V shed 1 base and J shed 9 bases, with 15 bases lying between them. This CDR3 spans 14 amino acids. Germline values: CDR1 LNHNV, CDR2 YYDKDF (reference sequence). The CDR3 bases are TGTGCCACCAGCAGAGGGAACCTCGAGCCTCAAGCTTTCTTT. It translates to CATSRGNLEPQAFF. The full variable domain, rest sourced from reference TRBV15 and TRBJ1-1, is DAMVIQNPRYQVTQFGKPVTLSCSQTLNHNVMYWYQQKSSQAPKLLFHYYDKDFNNEADTPDNFQSRRPNTSFCFLDIRSPGLGDTAMYLCATSRGNLEPQAFFGQGTRLTVV.

This clone showed up many times. The rearrangement links TRBV11-2 to TRBJ1-1; no definite D call. In germline, CDR1 is SGHAT, CDR2 FQNNGV. This CDR3 region has 12 residues. V lost 5 bases, J lost 3 bases, and 7 bases lay in between. Written as DNA, the CDR3 is TGTGCCAGCAGCGCACAGTACACTGAAGCTTTCTTT. Amino acid sequence: CASSAQYTEAFF.

This clone was seen repeatedly, ten times or more. The gene calls are TRBV7-3 and TRBJ2-3, with 9 nucleotides matching TRBD1. This CDR3 spans 15 amino acids. J gave up 2 bases and V 6 bases, and 6 bases lay outside the gene matches. Per germline, CDR1 SGHTA and CDR2 FQGTGA. For the CDR3, the DNA is TGTGCCAGCAGTCTCCGGGACAGGGACACAGATACGCAGTATTTT. Its protein is CASSLRDRDTDTQYF.

This clone was detected ten times or more. The V gene is TRBV19, the J gene TRBJ1-5; no reliable D call. The CDR3 covers 15 residues. The germline gives CDR1 LNHDA, CDR2 SQIVND (reference sequence). V lost 2 bases and J 0 bases, leaving 8 bases between the germline ends. The CDR3 DNA follows: TGTGCCAGTAGTATAACGGCAGCTAGCAATCAGCCCCAGCATTTT. As protein: CASSITAASNQPQHF.

This clone has more than one count but fewer than ten. The V call is TRBV6-1, the J call TRBJ2-7; 7 nucleotides line up with TRBD1. The CDR3 spans 15 residues. V trimming: 6 bases; J trimming: 4 bases; junction bases outside the gene matches: 12. Germline CDR1 and CDR2: MNHNS and SASEGT. CDR3: CASRGFGTETYEQYF. The CDR3 DNA follows: TGTGCCAGCAGAGGCTTCGGGACAGAGACATACGAGCAGTACTTC.

Ten or more counts support this clone. The V and J genes are TRBV5-1 and TRBJ2-7; perhaps D is TRBD1 or TRBD2 (6 bases each). CDR3 length: 15 residues. Germline-derived CDR1 and CDR2 are SGHRS and YFSETQ. Trimming cost V 0 bases and J 7 bases, with 17 bases left between them. CDR3 loop: CASSLAPGAVGEQYF. As DNA, the CDR3 is TGCGCCAGCAGCTTGGCCCCGGGGGCCGTGGGGGAGCAGTACTTC.

This clone was picked up many times. The rearrangement uses TRBV9 and TRBJ2-7; TRBD2 might be the D (7 bases). Germline assignment: CDR1 SGDLS and CDR2 YYNGEE. V was cut by 4 bases and J by 2 bases, with 16 bases left in between. This CDR3 has 15 amino acids. The CDR3 DNA reads TGTGCCAGCAGCCCAGGGGAGGGTTCCACCTACGAGCAGTACTTC. As protein: CASSPGEGSTYEQYF.

This clone was counted many times. CDR3 protein: CASNRGGGIGNEQYF. The CDR3 DNA follows: TGTGCCTCCAACAGGGGAGGGGGCATAGGCAACGAGCAGTACTTC. The chain recombines TRBV5-5 with TRBJ2-7; tentatively, D is TRBD1 or TRBD2 (7 bases each). CDR1 is SGHKS, CDR2 YYEKEE, per germline (reference sequence). V gave up 10 bases and J gave up 5 bases, with 25 bases separating them. The CDR3 consists of 15 residues.

This clone occurred many times. The chain is built from TRBV4-1 and TRBJ2-5; 8 bases are shared with TRBD1. The germline V gene has CDR1 MGHRA and CDR2 YSYEKL. There are 16 residues in the CDR3. Trimming at V came to 1 base and at J to 5 bases, leaving 9 bases not matched to a gene. This CDR3 is CASSQALQGVSETQYF. The CDR3 nucleotides read TGCGCCAGCAGCCAAGCCCTACAGGGGGTATCGGAGACCCAGTACTTC.

This clone was counted at least ten times. This chain connects TRBV20-1 to TRBJ2-7, with TRBD1 matching 9 bases. Germline V gives CDR1 DFQATT, CDR2 SNEGSKA (reference sequence). Trimming at V came to 5 bases and at J to 5 bases, leaving 10 bases not matched to a gene. The CDR3 runs to 14 residues. CDR3 nucleotides: TGCAGTGCTCCGTCGACAGGGGGTTTTAACGAGCAGTACTTC. This codes for CSAPSTGGFNEQYF.

J is TRBJ2-5 and V is TRBV12-3 or TRBV12-4; D gene ambiguous. Deletions cut 2 bases from V and 5 bases from J, with 3 bases between. The CDR3 has 11 residues. CDR3: CASSLSETQYF. The CDR3, as DNA: TGTGCCAGCAGTTTATCGGAGACCCAGTACTTC.

This clone was counted many times. The V call is TRBV12-3 or TRBV12-4, the J call TRBJ2-3; 7 nucleotides line up with TRBD2. The V segment lost 7 bases and the J segment 3 bases; nucleotides outside the gene matches: 4. This CDR3 spans 13 amino acids. CDR3 DNA sequence: TGTGCCAGCAACCCGGGACTAACAGATACGCAGTATTTT. It specifies CASNPGLTDTQYF.

This clone has a count of ten or more. An end of the junction does not agree with germline; a read error may underlie this. The chain combines TRBV7-9 with TRBJ2-2, with a tentative D call TRBD1 (5 bases). The CDR3 has 15 amino acids. Germline V gene data show CDR1 as SEHNR and CDR2 as FQNEAQ (reference sequence). The CDR3 reads CASSDGHTNTRELFF. CDR3 bases: TGTGCCAGCAGCGACGGACATACGAACACCCGGGAGCTGTTTTTT.